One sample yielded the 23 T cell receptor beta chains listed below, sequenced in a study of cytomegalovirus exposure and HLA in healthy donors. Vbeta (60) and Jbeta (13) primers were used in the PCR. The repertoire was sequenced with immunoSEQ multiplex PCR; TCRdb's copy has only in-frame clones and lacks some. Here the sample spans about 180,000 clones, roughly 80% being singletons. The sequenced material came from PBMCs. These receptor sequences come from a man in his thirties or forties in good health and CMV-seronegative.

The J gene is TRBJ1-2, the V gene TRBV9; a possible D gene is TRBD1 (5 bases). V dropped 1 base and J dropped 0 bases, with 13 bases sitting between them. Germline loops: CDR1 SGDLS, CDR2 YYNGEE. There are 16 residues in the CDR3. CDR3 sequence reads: CASSVSDKTANYGYTF. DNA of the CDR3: TGTGCCAGCAGCGTAAGTGACAAGACAGCTAACTATGGCTACACCTTC.

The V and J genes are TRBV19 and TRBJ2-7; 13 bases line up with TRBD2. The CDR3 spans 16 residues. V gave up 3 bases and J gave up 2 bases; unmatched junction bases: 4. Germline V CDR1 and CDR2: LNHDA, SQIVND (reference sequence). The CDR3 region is CASSILGTSGTYEQYF. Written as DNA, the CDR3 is TGTGCCAGTAGTATTTTGGGGACTAGCGGGACCTACGAGCAGTACTTC.

The CDR3 loop reads CASSLTSGRAGETQYF. The CDR3 DNA follows: TGTGCCAGCAGCTTAACTAGCGGGAGGGCCGGGGAGACCCAGTACTTC. V and J are TRBV5-8 and TRBJ2-5; 13 nucleotides line up with TRBD2. This CDR3 has 16 amino acids. The V gene end was trimmed by 2 bases and the J gene end by 5 bases; junction bases not matched to a gene: 6. CDR1 SGHTS and CDR2 YDEGEE come from the germline V gene.

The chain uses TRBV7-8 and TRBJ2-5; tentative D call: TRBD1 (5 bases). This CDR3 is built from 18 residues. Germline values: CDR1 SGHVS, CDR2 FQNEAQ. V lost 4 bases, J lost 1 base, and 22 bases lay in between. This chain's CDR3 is CASSSKFKGAASQETQYF. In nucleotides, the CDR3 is TGTGCCAGCAGCTCCAAATTCAAAGGGGCTGCCTCCCAAGAGACCCAGTACTTC.

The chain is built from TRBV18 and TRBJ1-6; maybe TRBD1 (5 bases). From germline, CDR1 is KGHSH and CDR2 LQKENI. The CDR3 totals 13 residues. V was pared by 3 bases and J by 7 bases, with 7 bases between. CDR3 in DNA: TGTGCCAGCTCACCCTCAGGGAATTCACCCCTCCACTTT. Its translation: CASSPSGNSPLHF.

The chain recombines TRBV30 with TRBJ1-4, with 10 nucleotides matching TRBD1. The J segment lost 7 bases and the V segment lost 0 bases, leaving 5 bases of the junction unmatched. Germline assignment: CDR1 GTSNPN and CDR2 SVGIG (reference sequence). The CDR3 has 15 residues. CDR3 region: CAWSVRTGGGEKLFF. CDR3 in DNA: TGTGCCTGGAGTGTGAGGACAGGGGGGGGTGAAAAACTGTTTTTT.

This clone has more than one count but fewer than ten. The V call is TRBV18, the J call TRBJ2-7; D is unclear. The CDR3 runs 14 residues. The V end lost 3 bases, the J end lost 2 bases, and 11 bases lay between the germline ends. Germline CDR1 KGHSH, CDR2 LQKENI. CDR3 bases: TGTGCCAGCTCACCGGGCAGTTCTACCTACGAGCAGTACTTC. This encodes CASSPGSSTYEQYF.

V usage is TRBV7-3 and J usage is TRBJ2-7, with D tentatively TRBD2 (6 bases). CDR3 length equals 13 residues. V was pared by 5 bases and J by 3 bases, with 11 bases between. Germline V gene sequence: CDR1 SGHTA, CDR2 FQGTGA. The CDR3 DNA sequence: TGTGCCAGCAGCGCGTCAGCGGGCTACGAGCAGTACTTC. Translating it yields CASSASAGYEQYF.

In DNA, the CDR3 is TGTGCCAGCAGCTCATTAACCACGCGGCGGGCAGACGATGGCTACACCTTC. As protein: CASSSLTTRRADDGYTF. The rearrangement links TRBV5-4 to TRBJ1-2, with D hard to call. The CDR3 loop spans 17 amino acids. Per the germline V gene, CDR1 is SGHNT and CDR2 is YYREEE (reference sequence). The V end was cut by 3 bases, the J end by 6 bases, with 24 bases between.

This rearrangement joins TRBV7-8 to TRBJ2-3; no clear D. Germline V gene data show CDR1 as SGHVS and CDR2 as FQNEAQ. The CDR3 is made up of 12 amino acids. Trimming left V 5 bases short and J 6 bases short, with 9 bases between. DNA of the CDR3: TGTGCCAGCAGCCCACTTTGGGATACGCAGTATTTT. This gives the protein CASSPLWDTQYF.

CDR3 protein: CASSPGHSLEIEKLFF. The CDR3, as DNA: TGTGCCAGCAGCCCAGGACACTCCCTTGAAATTGAAAAACTGTTTTTT. The V call is TRBV9, the J call TRBJ1-4, with D possibly being TRBD1 (5 bases). The CDR3 length is 16 residues. Germline values: CDR1 SGDLS, CDR2 YYNGEE. Trimming pared 4 bases from V and 7 bases from J, leaving 20 bases between.

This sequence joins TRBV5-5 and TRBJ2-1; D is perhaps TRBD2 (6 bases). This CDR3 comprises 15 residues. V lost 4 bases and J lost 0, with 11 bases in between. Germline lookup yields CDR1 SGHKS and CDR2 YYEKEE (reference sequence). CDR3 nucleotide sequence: TGTGCCAGCAGCGGGACTGAGAGCTCCTACAATGAGCAGTTCTTC. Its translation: CASSGTESSYNEQFF.

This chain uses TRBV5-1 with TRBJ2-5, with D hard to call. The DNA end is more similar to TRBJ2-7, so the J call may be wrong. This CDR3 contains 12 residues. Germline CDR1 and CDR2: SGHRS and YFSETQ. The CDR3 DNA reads TGCGCCAGCAGCGCGTTCGGGTACGAGCAGTACTTC. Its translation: CASSAFGYEQYF.

The CDR3 region is CASSIVVADSYNEQFF. For the CDR3, the DNA is TGTGCCAGTAGTATCGTGGTAGCAGACTCCTACAATGAGCAGTTCTTC. The chain joins TRBV19 to TRBJ2-1; D is unresolved. The CDR3 loop spans 16 amino acids. Germline V gene lookup returns CDR1 LNHDA and CDR2 SQIVND (reference sequence). V lost 3 bases and J 0 bases, leaving 12 bases between the germline ends.

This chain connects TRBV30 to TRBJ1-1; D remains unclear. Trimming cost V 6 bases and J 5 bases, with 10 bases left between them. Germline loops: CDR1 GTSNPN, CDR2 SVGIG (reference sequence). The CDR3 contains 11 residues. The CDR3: CACRRETEAFF. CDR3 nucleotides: TGTGCCTGCCGACGGGAGACTGAAGCTTTCTTT.

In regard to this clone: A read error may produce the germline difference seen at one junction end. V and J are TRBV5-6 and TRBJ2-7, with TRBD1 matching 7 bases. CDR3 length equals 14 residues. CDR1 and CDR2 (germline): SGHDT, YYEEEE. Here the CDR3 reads CASSRRDSVLGLDF. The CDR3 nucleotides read TGTGCCAGCAGCCGTCGGGACAGCGTCCTGGGTTTGGACTTC.

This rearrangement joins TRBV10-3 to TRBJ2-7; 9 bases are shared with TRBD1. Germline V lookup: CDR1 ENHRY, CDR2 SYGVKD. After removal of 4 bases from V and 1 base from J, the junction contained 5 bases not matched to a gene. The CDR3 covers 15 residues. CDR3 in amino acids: CAISGPGQGSYEQYF. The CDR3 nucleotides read TGTGCCATCAGTGGACCGGGACAGGGTTCCTACGAGCAGTACTTC.

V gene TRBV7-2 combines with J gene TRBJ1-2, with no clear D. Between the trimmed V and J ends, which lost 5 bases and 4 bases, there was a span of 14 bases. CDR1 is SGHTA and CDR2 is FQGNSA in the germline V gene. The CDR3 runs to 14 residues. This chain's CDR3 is CASSPHGVGYGYTF. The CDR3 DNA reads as TGTGCCAGCAGCCCCCACGGGGTGGGCTATGGCTACACCTTC.

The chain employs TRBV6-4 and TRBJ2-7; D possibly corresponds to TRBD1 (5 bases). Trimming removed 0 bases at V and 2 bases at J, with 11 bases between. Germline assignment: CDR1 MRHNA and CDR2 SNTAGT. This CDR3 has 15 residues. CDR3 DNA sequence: TGTGCCAGCAGTGACTCGTGGGGCAGGCCCTACGAGCAGTACTTC. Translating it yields CASSDSWGRPYEQYF.

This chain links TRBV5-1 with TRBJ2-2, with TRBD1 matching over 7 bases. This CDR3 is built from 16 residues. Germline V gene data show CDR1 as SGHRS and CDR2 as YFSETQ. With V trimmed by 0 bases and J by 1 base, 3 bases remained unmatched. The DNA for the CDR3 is TGCGCCAGCAGCTTGGAAGGGGGCCAGAACACCGGGGAGCTGTTTTTT. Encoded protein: CASSLEGGQNTGELFF.

CDR3 amino acids: CAWSGASGTGISYNEQFF. In DNA, the CDR3 is TGTGCCTGGAGTGGGGCTAGCGGGACTGGGATCTCCTACAATGAGCAGTTCTTC. The J gene is TRBJ2-1, the V gene TRBV30; TRBD2 agrees at 9 bases. Germline-derived CDR1 and CDR2 are GTSNPN and SVGIG (reference sequence). With 1 base clipped from V and 0 bases from J, the junction kept 10 bases outside the gene matches. The CDR3 runs to 18 residues.

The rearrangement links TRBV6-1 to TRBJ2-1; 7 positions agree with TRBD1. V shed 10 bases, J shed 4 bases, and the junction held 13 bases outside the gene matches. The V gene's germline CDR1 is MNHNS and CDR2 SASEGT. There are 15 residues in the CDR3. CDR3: CATWLGGKGYNEQFF. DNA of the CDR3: TGTGCCACCTGGTTAGGGGGCAAAGGGTACAATGAGCAGTTCTTC.

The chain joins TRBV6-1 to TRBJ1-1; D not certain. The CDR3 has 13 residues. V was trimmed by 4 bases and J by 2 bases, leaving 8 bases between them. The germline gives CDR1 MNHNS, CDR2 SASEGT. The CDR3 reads CASSGRTNTEAFF. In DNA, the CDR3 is TGTGCCAGCAGTGGGAGGACCAACACTGAAGCTTTCTTT.